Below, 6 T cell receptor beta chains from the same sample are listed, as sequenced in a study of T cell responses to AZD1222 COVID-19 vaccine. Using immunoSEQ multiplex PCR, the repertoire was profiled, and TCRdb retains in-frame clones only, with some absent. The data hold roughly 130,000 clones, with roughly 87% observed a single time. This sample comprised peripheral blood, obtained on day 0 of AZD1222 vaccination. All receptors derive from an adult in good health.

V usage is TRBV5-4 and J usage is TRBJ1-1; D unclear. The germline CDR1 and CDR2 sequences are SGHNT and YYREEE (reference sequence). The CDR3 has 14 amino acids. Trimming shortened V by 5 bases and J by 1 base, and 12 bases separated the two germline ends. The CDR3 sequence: CASRQNRENTEAFF. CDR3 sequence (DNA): TGTGCCAGCAGACAAAACCGGGAGAACACTGAAGCTTTCTTT.

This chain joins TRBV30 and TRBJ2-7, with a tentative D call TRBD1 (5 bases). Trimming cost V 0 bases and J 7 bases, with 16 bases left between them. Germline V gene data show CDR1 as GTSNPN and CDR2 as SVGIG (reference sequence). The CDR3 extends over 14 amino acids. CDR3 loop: CAWSVALTGLEQYF. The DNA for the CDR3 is TGTGCCTGGAGTGTAGCCCTCACAGGATTAGAGCAGTACTTC.

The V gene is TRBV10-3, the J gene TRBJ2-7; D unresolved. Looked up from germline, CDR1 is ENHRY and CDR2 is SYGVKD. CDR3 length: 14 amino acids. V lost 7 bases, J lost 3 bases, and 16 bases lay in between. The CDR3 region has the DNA TGTGCCATCACGGATGCCCCGAGAGGCTACGAGCAGTACTTC. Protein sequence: CAITDAPRGYEQYF.

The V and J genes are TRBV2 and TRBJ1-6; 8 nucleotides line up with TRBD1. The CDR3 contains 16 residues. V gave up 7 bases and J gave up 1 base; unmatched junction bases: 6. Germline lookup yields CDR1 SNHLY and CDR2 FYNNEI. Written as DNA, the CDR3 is TGTGCCAGCACCATAGACAGGGGTTCCTATAATTCACCCCTCCACTTT. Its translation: CASTIDRGSYNSPLHF.

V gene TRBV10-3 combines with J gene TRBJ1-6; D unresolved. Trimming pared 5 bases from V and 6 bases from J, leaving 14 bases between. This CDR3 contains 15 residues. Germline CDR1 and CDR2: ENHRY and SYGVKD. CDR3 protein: CAISSPWAFNSPLHF. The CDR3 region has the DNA TGTGCCATCAGTTCTCCTTGGGCGTTTAATTCACCCCTCCACTTT.

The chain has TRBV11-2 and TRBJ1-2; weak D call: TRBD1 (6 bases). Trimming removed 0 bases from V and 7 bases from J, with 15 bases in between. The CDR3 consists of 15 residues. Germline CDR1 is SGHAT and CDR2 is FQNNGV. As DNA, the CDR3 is TGTGCCAGCAGCTTAGAGTTGGGGATACAGGGTGGCTACACCTTC. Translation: CASSLELGIQGGYTF.